This entry features one TCR beta chain sequence. Its target is unknown. This entry is derived from a study of STAT3 mutations in large granular lymphocyte leukemia. Assay: immunoSEQ multiplex PCR; the TCRdb copy retains only in-frame clones and omits some. The sample records about 5,000 clones, approximately 85% being singletons. Study-wide results and caveats: At least one immunodominant TCR beta clonotype appeared in every T-cell large granular lymphocyte leukemia patient.

This CDR3 spans 12 amino acids. The specimen sequenced was PBMCs. The receptor's source is a human donor with T large granular lymphocyte leukemia. Some clones in this sample may be carry-over from other donors' samples. V is TRBV21-1 and J is TRBJ2-1. TRBV21-1 is an annotated pseudogene. CDR3 in DNA: TGTGCCAGCAGCAAAGGGGTTATCGAGCAGTTCTTC. Protein sequence: CASSKGVIEQFF.